The next 20 T cell receptor beta chains were all read from a single sample in a study of vaccination effects on CD4 cells after COVID-19. No antigen is known for these receptors. Within the ViraFEST assay, antigen-specific CD4+ T cells underwent expansion with viral peptide pools prior to sequencing. CD4+ T cell isolation took place after 10 days of culture. The infection with SARS-CoV-2 (confirmed by PCR) occurred in this person between March and December 2020. TCRdb's copy holds only in-frame clones and misses some; the assay was immunoSEQ multiplex PCR. The sample carries roughly 30,000 clones, under 80% recorded once. The sample in question was CD4+ T cells from PBMCs cultured with a peptide pool, obtained before COVID-19 vaccination. Receptors originate from a human donor who had a prior SARS-CoV-2 infection.

The chain employs TRBV4-2 and TRBJ2-1; the match to TRBD2 covers 14 bases. Germline loops: CDR1 LGHNA, CDR2 YNFKEQ. The CDR3 extends over 16 amino acids. With 5 bases clipped from V and 8 bases from J, the junction kept 8 bases outside the gene matches. The CDR3 coding sequence is TGTGCCAGCAGCGTACGACTAGCGGGAGGGGTCTATGAGCAGTTCTTC. Amino acids: CASSVRLAGGVYEQFF.

In nucleotides, the CDR3 is TGTGCCAGCAGCCACGGGACTAGCGGGAGGGTTTCCTACGAGCAGTACTTC. Its translation is CASSHGTSGRVSYEQYF. The gene calls are TRBV11-3 and TRBJ2-7, with TRBD2 identical over 16 bases. The CDR3 has 17 residues. With V trimmed by 5 bases and J by 1 base, 5 bases remained unmatched. Germline V gene sequence: CDR1 SGHNT, CDR2 YENEEA.

This clone is a singleton in its sample. This sequence joins TRBV11-1 and TRBJ1-1; the D is unclear. The germline gives CDR1 SGHAT, CDR2 FQDESV (reference sequence). The CDR3 length is 14 residues. V lost 0 bases to trimming and J lost 1 base, with 6 bases between them. The CDR3: CASSLAQENTEAFF. CDR3 nucleotide sequence: TGTGCCAGCAGCTTAGCGCAAGAGAACACTGAAGCTTTCTTT. Looking up the rest from reference TRBV11-1 and TRBJ1-1 gives the full variable domain: EAEVAQSPRYKITEKSQAVAFWCDPISGHATLYWYRQILGQGPELLVQFQDESVVDDSQLPKDRFSAERLKGVDSTLKIQPAELGDSAMYLCASSLAQENTEAFFGQGTRLTVV.

This chain uses TRBV15 with TRBJ2-1, with D uncertain. The germline V gene has CDR1 LNHNV and CDR2 YYDKDF (reference sequence). The CDR3 is 16 residues long. Trimming pared 1 base from V and 0 bases from J, leaving 10 bases between. The CDR3 reads CATSRGRGISYNEQFF. The CDR3 DNA follows: TGTGCCACCAGCAGAGGTCGCGGTATCTCCTACAATGAGCAGTTCTTC.

The chain is built from TRBV2 and TRBJ2-1; the D is unclear. Germline CDR1 reads SNHLY; CDR2 reads FYNNEI. The CDR3 has 15 residues. V was clipped by 2 bases and J by 1 base, with 9 bases between them. The CDR3 spells CASSEQVPSYNEQFF. CDR3 bases: TGTGCCAGCAGTGAACAGGTCCCTTCCTACAATGAGCAGTTCTTC. The full variable domain, with the rest looked up from reference TRBV2 and TRBJ2-1, is EPEVTQTPSHQVTQMGQEVILRCVPISNHLYFYWYRQILGQKVEFLVSFYNNEISEKSEIFDDQFSVERPDGSNFTLKIRSTKLEDSAMYFCASSEQVPSYNEQFFGPGTRLTVL.

This clone has a single count. The genes are TRBV18 and TRBJ1-4; D gene unclear. The CDR3 runs 13 residues. From germline, CDR1 is KGHSH and CDR2 LQKENI. V lost 8 bases to trimming and J lost 5 bases, with 12 bases between them. This chain's CDR3 is CASRELENEKLFF. Here the CDR3 DNA reads TGTGCCAGCCGGGAATTGGAAAATGAAAAACTGTTTTTT.

This chain links TRBV18 with TRBJ2-7; possible D gene TRBD2, 5 bases. Trimming took 0 bases from V and 5 from J, leaving 11 bases between them. This CDR3 has 14 residues. Germline V CDR1 and CDR2: KGHSH, LQKENI. CDR3 residues: CASSPPRAFNEQYF. CDR3 nucleotide sequence: TGTGCCAGCTCACCACCGCGGGCCTTCAACGAGCAGTACTTC.

In this sample, this clone turned up a few times. V is TRBV28 and J is TRBJ2-3; D unresolved. Trimming took 3 bases from V and 0 from J, leaving 10 bases between them. CDR1 is MDHEN, CDR2 SYDVKM, per germline. CDR3 length: 15 residues. The CDR3 region is CASSLILPSTDTQYF. The CDR3 nucleotides are TGTGCCAGCAGTTTGATCCTACCGAGCACAGATACGCAGTATTTT.

The chain uses TRBV6-5 and TRBJ2-2; 10 bases agree with TRBD2. Germline CDR1 MNHEY, CDR2 SVGAGI. The CDR3 loop spans 15 amino acids. The V gene end was trimmed by 6 bases and the J gene end by 4 bases; junction bases not matched to a gene: 5. As DNA, the CDR3 is TGTGCCAGCAGCAGCAGCGGGGGGGTCACCGGGGAGCTGTTTTTT. Protein sequence: CASSSSGGVTGELFF.

The rearrangement uses TRBV9 and TRBJ2-7; D is perhaps TRBD2 (6 bases). The germline V and J ends were trimmed by 4 bases and 2 bases, with 16 bases remaining between them. The germline gives CDR1 SGDLS, CDR2 YYNGEE. The CDR3 loop spans 15 amino acids. As DNA, the CDR3 is TGTGCCAGCAGCACCGCGGGAAGTGGGGCCTACGAGCAGTACTTC. It specifies CASSTAGSGAYEQYF.

The V call is TRBV18, the J call TRBJ2-5; 10 bases line up with TRBD1. The junction had 9 bases not matched to a gene; V was cut back by 6 bases and J by 5 bases. This CDR3 region has 15 residues. The germline CDR1 and CDR2 sequences are KGHSH and LQKENI. As DNA, the CDR3 is TGTGCCAGCTCTTCGCGGACAGGGGGAACGGAGACCCAGTACTTC. As protein: CASSSRTGGTETQYF.

The V call is TRBV6-5, the J call TRBJ1-2, with a weak D call TRBD1 (6 bases). From germline, CDR1 is MNHEY and CDR2 SVGAGI. The CDR3 covers 14 residues. Deletions cut 2 bases from V and 3 bases from J, with 10 bases between. CDR3: CASSYRDKDYGYTF. CDR3 in DNA: TGTGCCAGCAGTTACCGGGACAAGGACTATGGCTACACCTTC.

V gene TRBV6-1 combines with J gene TRBJ1-2; 8 bases align to TRBD1. This CDR3 contains 14 residues. CDR1 is MNHNS, CDR2 SASEGT, per germline. After removal of 3 bases from V and 2 bases from J, the junction contained 2 bases not matched to a gene. Here the CDR3 DNA reads TGTGCCAGCAGTGACAGGACAGGGAACTATGGCTACACCTTC. It encodes CASSDRTGNYGYTF.

This clone was recorded only once. The J gene is TRBJ2-1, the V gene TRBV4-1; possibly TRBD1 for D (6 bases). The CDR3 length is 15 residues. Germline V gene lookup returns CDR1 MGHRA and CDR2 YSYEKL. Trimming cost V 4 bases and J 2 bases, with 12 bases left between them. CDR3 bases: TGCGCCAGCAGCCGAGACCGGGACACCTACAATGAGCAGTTCTTC. Translation gives CASSRDRDTYNEQFF.

The rearrangement uses TRBV7-3 and TRBJ2-3, with 7 bases identical to TRBD2. With 4 bases clipped from V and 4 bases from J, the junction kept 11 bases outside the gene matches. Germline CDR1 SGHTA, CDR2 FQGTGA. CDR3 length: 16 amino acids. CDR3 amino acids: CASSSLRGGGSDTQYF. In DNA, the CDR3 is TGTGCCAGCAGCTCCCTTCGGGGCGGGGGTTCAGATACGCAGTATTTT. Combining the CDR3 with reference TRBV7-3 and TRBJ2-3 gives the whole variable domain GAGVSQTPSNKVTEKGKYVELRCDPISGHTALYWYRQSLGQGPEFLIYFQGTGAADDSGLPNDRFFAVRPEGSVSTLKIQRTERGDSAVYLCASSSLRGGGSDTQYFGPGTRLTVL.

Only a few counts were recorded for this clone. V usage is TRBV18 and J usage is TRBJ1-2; D unclear. The CDR3 loop spans 13 amino acids. Looked up from germline, CDR1 is KGHSH and CDR2 is LQKENI. V shed 2 bases and J shed 1 base, with 5 bases lying between them. DNA of the CDR3: TGTGCCAGCTCACCAGATAATAACTATGGCTACACCTTC. This codes for CASSPDNNYGYTF.

This clone appeared a few times. The chain recombines TRBV5-1 with TRBJ2-2; D is perhaps TRBD2 (6 bases). The germline CDR1 and CDR2 sequences are SGHRS and YFSETQ. The CDR3 length is 14 residues. The V end was cut by 9 bases, the J end by 6 bases, with 18 bases between. This CDR3 reads CATGSRPGAGELFF. CDR3 nucleotide sequence: TGCGCCACAGGGTCCCGACCGGGAGCCGGGGAGCTGTTTTTT.

The gene calls are TRBV11-2 and TRBJ2-5, with D possibly being TRBD2 (6 bases). Germline lookup yields CDR1 SGHAT and CDR2 FQNNGV. The length of the CDR3 is 14 residues. The V and J ends lost 2 bases and 3 bases respectively, with 10 bases between them. Written as DNA, the CDR3 is TGTGCCAGCAGCTTATTAGCGGTTGAAGAGACCCAGTACTTC. Its translation is CASSLLAVEETQYF.

V usage is TRBV5-1 and J usage is TRBJ2-3; no reliable D call. Germline CDR1 and CDR2: SGHRS and YFSETQ. The V and J ends lost 0 bases and 8 bases respectively, with 19 bases between them. This CDR3 has 16 amino acids. The CDR3 spells CASSLGVAATVGTQYF. The CDR3 region has the DNA TGCGCCAGCAGCTTGGGGGTAGCCGCCACGGTAGGTACGCAGTATTTT.

The gene calls are TRBV19 and TRBJ1-1; no definite D call. CDR1 is LNHDA, CDR2 SQIVND, per germline (reference sequence). CDR3 size: 13 residues. V lost 4 bases, J lost 1 base, and 7 bases lay in between. This CDR3 reads CASSKLRNTEAFF. The CDR3 region has the DNA TGTGCCAGTAGTAAATTGAGGAACACTGAAGCTTTCTTT.